Each of the 3 T cell receptor beta chains below was sequenced from the same sample in a study of naive and memory T cell subsets. Treatment specified: skin biopsy from PPD injection site in Mantoux-positive individual. The library had UMIs added by 3' ligation of an oligonucleotide to TCR cDNA. Ligated cDNA underwent four rounds of PCR with nested alpha and beta constant region primers and SP2. TCRdb passed the UMI-ligation and nested PCR reads through MiXCR, listing each CDR3 protein once. The sample lists about 24,000 distinct CDR3 sequences, about 6% occurring once. The sequencing here drew on skin, taken from a tuberculin skin test site. These receptors were taken from an adult in good health.

Ten or more counts support this clonotype. The chain is built from TRBV29-1 and TRBJ1-5; 8 nucleotides align to TRBD1. The CDR3 runs 14 residues. The germline V gene has CDR1 SQVTM and CDR2 ANQGSEA. J gave up 6 bases and V 6 bases, and 10 bases lay outside the gene matches. The CDR3 sequence: CSVATAGGVQPQHF. DNA for the CDR3: TGCAGCGTCGCAACTGCAGGGGGCGTTCAGCCCCAGCATTTT.

This rearrangement joins TRBV4-2 to TRBJ2-5; D call uncertain. Trimming removed 1 base at V and 2 bases at J, with 11 bases between. Germline V gene sequence: CDR1 LGHNA, CDR2 YNFKEQ. The length of the CDR3 is 15 residues. The CDR3 spells CASSQGSSSQETQYF. CDR3 nucleotides: TGTGCCAGCAGCCAAGGGAGTAGTTCACAAGAGACCCAGTACTTC.

This clonotype was observed a few times. The V and J genes are TRBV9 and TRBJ1-1; D perhaps matches TRBD1 (5 bases). The ends were cut back, 0 bases at V and 11 bases at J, with 14 bases in the middle. CDR1 is SGDLS and CDR2 is YYNGEE in the germline V gene. The CDR3 is made up of 13 amino acids. CDR3 sequence (DNA): TGTGCCAGCAGCGTAGGCGGGATCGAGGGGGCTTTCTTT. Its protein is CASSVGGIEGAFF.